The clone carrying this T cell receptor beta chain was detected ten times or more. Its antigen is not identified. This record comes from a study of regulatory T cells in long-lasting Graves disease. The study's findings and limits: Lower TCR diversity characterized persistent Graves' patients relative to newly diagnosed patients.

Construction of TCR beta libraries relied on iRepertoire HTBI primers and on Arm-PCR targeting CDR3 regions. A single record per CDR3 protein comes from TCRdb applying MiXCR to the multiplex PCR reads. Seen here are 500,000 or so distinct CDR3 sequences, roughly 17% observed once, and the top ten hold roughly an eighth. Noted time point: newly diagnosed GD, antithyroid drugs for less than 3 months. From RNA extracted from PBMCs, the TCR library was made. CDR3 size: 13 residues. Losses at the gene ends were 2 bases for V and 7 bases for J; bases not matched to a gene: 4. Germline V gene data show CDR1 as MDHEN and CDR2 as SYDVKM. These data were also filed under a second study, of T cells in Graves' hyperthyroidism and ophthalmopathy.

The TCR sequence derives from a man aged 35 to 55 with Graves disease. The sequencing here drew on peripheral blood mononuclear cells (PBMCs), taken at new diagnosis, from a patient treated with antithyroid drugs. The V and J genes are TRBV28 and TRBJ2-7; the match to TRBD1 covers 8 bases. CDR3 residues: CASSLQGALEQYF. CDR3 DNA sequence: TGTGCCAGCAGTTTACAGGGGGCTCTTGAGCAGTACTTC.